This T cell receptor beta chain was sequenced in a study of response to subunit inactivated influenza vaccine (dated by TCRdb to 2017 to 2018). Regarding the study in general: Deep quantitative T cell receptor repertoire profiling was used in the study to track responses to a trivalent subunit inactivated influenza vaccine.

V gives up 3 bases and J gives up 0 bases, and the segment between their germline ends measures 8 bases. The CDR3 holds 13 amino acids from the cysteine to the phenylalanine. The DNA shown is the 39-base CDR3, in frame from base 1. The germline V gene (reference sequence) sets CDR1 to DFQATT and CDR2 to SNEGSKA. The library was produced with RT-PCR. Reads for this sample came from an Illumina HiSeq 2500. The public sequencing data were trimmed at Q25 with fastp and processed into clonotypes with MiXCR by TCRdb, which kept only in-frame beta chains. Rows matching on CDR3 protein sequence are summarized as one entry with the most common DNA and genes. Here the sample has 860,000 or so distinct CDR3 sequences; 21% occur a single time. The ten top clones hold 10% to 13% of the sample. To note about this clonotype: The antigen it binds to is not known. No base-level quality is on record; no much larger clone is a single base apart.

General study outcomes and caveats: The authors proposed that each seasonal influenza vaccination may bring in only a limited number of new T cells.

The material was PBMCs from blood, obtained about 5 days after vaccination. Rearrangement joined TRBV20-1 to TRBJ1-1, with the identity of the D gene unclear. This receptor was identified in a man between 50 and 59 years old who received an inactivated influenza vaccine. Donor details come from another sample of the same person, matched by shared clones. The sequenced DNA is TGCAGTGCTAGGATAAATTTGAACACTGAAGCTTTCTTT. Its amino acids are CSARINLNTEAFF.